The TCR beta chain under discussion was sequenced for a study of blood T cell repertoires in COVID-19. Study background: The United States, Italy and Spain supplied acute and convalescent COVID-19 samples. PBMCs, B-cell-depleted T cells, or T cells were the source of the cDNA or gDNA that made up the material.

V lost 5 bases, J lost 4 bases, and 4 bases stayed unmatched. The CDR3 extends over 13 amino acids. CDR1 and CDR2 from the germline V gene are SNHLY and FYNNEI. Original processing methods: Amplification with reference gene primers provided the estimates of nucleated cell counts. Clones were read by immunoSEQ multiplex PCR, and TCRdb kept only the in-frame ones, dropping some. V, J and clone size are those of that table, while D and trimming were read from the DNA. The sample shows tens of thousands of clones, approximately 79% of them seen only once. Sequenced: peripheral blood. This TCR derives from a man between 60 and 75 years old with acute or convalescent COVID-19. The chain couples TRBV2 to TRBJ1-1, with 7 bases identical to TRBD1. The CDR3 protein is CASSYTGVTEAFF. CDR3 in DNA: TGTGCCAGCAGTTATACAGGGGTCACTGAAGCTTTCTTT.